Below, 29 T cell receptor beta chains from the same sample are listed, as sequenced in a study of cytomegalovirus exposure and HLA in healthy donors. 13 Jbeta primers and 60 Vbeta primers were used for the PCR. Using immunoSEQ multiplex PCR, the repertoire was profiled, and TCRdb retains in-frame clones only, with some absent. The sample contains 55,000 to 80,000 clones, around 74% of which appear only once. Sequencing was performed on PBMCs. The receptors derive from a woman aged 30 to 39 in good health and CMV-seropositive.

The rearrangement uses TRBV5-6 and TRBJ2-3, with 8 bases fitting TRBD1. Germline V CDR1 and CDR2: SGHDT, YYEEEE. The CDR3 totals 19 residues. V trimming: 0 bases; J trimming: 2 bases; junction bases outside the gene matches: 14. CDR3 DNA sequence: TGTGCCAGCAGCTTGGCGGGCCCCGACAGGGGATGGGACACAGATACGCAGTATTTT. Its translation: CASSLAGPDRGWDTDTQYF.

The chain couples TRBV29-1 to TRBJ2-1; weak D call: TRBD1 (6 bases). This CDR3 is 15 amino acids long. Trimming took off 6 bases at V and 3 bases at J, with 18 bases between the two ends. Germline V gene data show CDR1 as SQVTM and CDR2 as ANQGSEA. Here the CDR3 reads CSVLNAGVRYNEQFF. CDR3 DNA sequence: TGCAGCGTCCTAAATGCAGGGGTACGCTACAATGAGCAGTTCTTC.

The gene calls are TRBV6-5 and TRBJ1-3, with D maybe TRBD1 (6 bases). V was shortened by 2 bases and J by 3 bases, with 8 bases between the two germline ends. Looked up from germline, CDR1 is MNHEY and CDR2 is SVGAGI. The CDR3 covers 14 residues. CDR3 sequence reads: CASSYDRSGNTIYF. The CDR3 coding sequence is TGTGCCAGCAGTTACGACAGGAGTGGAAACACCATATATTTT.

The chain recombines TRBV7-9 with TRBJ1-1; TRBD1 might be the D (5 bases). The ends were cut back, 2 bases at V and 4 bases at J, with 11 bases in the middle. The CDR3 has 14 residues. CDR1 and CDR2 from the germline V gene are SEHNR and FQNEAQ (reference sequence). CDR3 coding DNA: TGTGCCAGCAGCTTACTGCAGGGAGGCACTGAAGCTTTCTTT. Its protein product is CASSLLQGGTEAFF.

This clone was seen only a few times. The V and J genes are TRBV30 and TRBJ2-5, with 10 bases that match TRBD1. The junction had 4 bases not matched to a gene; V was cut back by 6 bases and J by 3 bases. The CDR3 extends over 13 amino acids. The germline V gene encodes CDR1 GTSNPN and CDR2 SVGIG (reference sequence). Here the CDR3 DNA reads TGTGCCTGTGCGACAGGGGGCGAAGAGACCCAGTACTTC. This gives the protein CACATGGEETQYF.

This clone was seen once. The chain links TRBV4-2 to TRBJ2-7; 14 nucleotides line up with TRBD2. V lost 4 bases, J lost 5 bases, and 10 bases stayed unmatched. The CDR3 runs 17 residues. Germline V gene sequence: CDR1 LGHNA, CDR2 YNFKEQ. This chain's CDR3 is CASSRGTSGSGSHEQYF. The DNA of the CDR3 is TGTGCCAGCAGCCGGGGGACTAGCGGGAGCGGTAGCCACGAGCAGTACTTC.

This chain joins TRBV30 and TRBJ2-3; weak D call: TRBD2 (5 bases). The germline V gene encodes CDR1 GTSNPN and CDR2 SVGIG (reference sequence). V was cut by 2 bases and J by 13 bases, with 25 bases left in between. CDR3 length: 15 residues. Written as DNA, the CDR3 is TGTGCCTGGAGTCCCGGACTGACTTTCTTTACTCATGAGTATTTT. This codes for CAWSPGLTFFTHEYF.

V and J are TRBV21-1 and TRBJ1-2; TRBD1, the D gene given by the table, was not confirmed from the DNA. TRBV21-1 is described as a pseudogene. This CDR3 is built from 12 residues. CDR3 region: CASSTGRGHYTF. Written as DNA, the CDR3 is TGTGCCAGCAGCACCGGACGGGGACACTACACCTTC.

The chain couples TRBV10-3 to TRBJ2-1; 11 bases line up with TRBD2. Trimming at V came to 10 bases and at J to 3 bases, leaving 2 bases not matched to a gene. The CDR3 spans 13 residues. Germline CDR1 reads ENHRY; CDR2 reads SYGVKD. The CDR3 DNA reads as TGTGCCACGGGACTAGCGGACTACAATGAGCAGTTCTTC. Protein sequence: CATGLADYNEQFF.

The genes are TRBV7-6 and TRBJ1-3; maybe TRBD1 (5 bases). The germline gives CDR1 SGHVS, CDR2 FNYEAQ. The CDR3 runs 14 residues. V was trimmed by 2 bases and J by 0 bases, leaving 5 bases between them. CDR3 in amino acids: CASSLQGSGNTIYF. CDR3 DNA: TGTGCCAGCAGCTTACAGGGCTCTGGAAACACCATATATTTT.

The chain couples TRBV9 to TRBJ2-7, with TRBD2 matching over 7 bases. The V and J ends lost 3 bases and 0 bases, in that order; junction bases with no gene match: 0. The germline gives CDR1 SGDLS, CDR2 YYNGEE. This CDR3 is 13 amino acids long. CDR3 in amino acids: CASSGGSSYEQYF. The CDR3 nucleotides are TGTGCCAGCAGCGGCGGGAGCTCCTACGAGCAGTACTTC.

There are a few counts of this clone. V is TRBV29-1 and J is TRBJ2-1; 8 bases agree with TRBD2. V gave up 4 bases and J gave up 6 bases; unmatched junction bases: 8. CDR1 is SQVTM and CDR2 is ANQGSEA in the germline V gene. The length of the CDR3 is 14 residues. CDR3 amino acids: CSVVGAGGPNEQFF. The CDR3 coding sequence is TGCAGCGTTGTGGGGGCGGGAGGTCCCAATGAGCAGTTCTTC.

The rearrangement joins TRBV28 to TRBJ2-7; 10 positions agree with TRBD1. Germline CDR1 reads MDHEN; CDR2 reads SYDVKM. With V trimmed by 6 bases and J by 5 bases, 7 bases remained unmatched. CDR3 length equals 14 residues. The CDR3 sequence is CASRSGQGIHEQYF. CDR3 DNA sequence: TGTGCCAGCAGATCGGGACAGGGGATCCACGAGCAGTACTTC.

The chain employs TRBV2 and TRBJ1-5, with 7 positions matching TRBD1. This CDR3 is built from 15 residues. Trimming cost V 2 bases and J 7 bases; bases outside gene matches: 8. Looked up from germline, CDR1 is SNHLY and CDR2 is FYNNEI. The CDR3 DNA sequence: TGTGCCAGCAGTGAACAGGGGGGTGTGTCACAGCCCCAGCATTTT. Translated, it gives CASSEQGGVSQPQHF. Combining the CDR3 with reference TRBV2 and TRBJ1-5 gives the whole variable domain EPEVTQTPSHQVTQMGQEVILRCVPISNHLYFYWYRQILGQKVEFLVSFYNNEISEKSEIFDDQFSVERPDGSNFTLKIRSTKLEDSAMYFCASSEQGGVSQPQHFGDGTRLSIL.

V and J are TRBV29-1 and TRBJ2-5; 8 positions match TRBD2. The closer fit of TRBJ2-7 to the DNA end suggests the J call may be wrong. This CDR3 comprises 14 residues. Per germline, CDR1 SQVTM and CDR2 ANQGSEA. CDR3 DNA: TGCAGCCCATACCCCAGCGGGGGCTCAGACGAGCAGTACTTC. Protein: CSPYPSGGSDEQYF.

This chain connects TRBV5-1 to TRBJ2-5; possibly TRBD2 for D (5 bases). Germline V CDR1 and CDR2: SGHRS, YFSETQ. Trimming shortened V by 0 bases and J by 1 base, and 7 bases separated the two germline ends. The CDR3 sequence is 14 residues long. Here the CDR3 DNA reads TGCGCCAGCAGCTTGGGACTAACCCAAGAGACCCAGTACTTC. Its translation is CASSLGLTQETQYF.

This chain uses TRBV5-4 with TRBJ2-1; 9 bases are a match to TRBD2. Germline V CDR1 and CDR2: SGHNT, YYREEE (reference sequence). V shed 0 bases and J 4 bases; nucleotides not matched to a gene: 11. This CDR3 spans 18 amino acids. CDR3 DNA: TGTGCCAGCAGCTTGGTGGTGCTAGCGGGATCGACGTACAATGAGCAGTTCTTC. It encodes CASSLVVLAGSTYNEQFF.

This clone was found a few times. This chain links TRBV5-1 with TRBJ2-6; the D gene is possibly TRBD2 (6 bases). Trimming stripped 0 bases from V and 4 bases from J, with 14 bases between. CDR1 and CDR2 (germline): SGHRS, YFSETQ. CDR3 length: 17 residues. CDR3 amino acids: CASSLGQGLAGANVLTF. In DNA form, the CDR3 reads TGCGCCAGCAGCTTGGGGCAGGGACTGGCCGGGGCCAACGTCCTGACTTTC.

This chain joins TRBV7-2 and TRBJ1-2; 7 bases line up with TRBD1. The J segment lost 7 bases and the V segment lost 1 base, leaving 9 bases of the junction unmatched. The CDR3 has 15 amino acids. The germline CDR1 and CDR2 sequences are SGHTA and FQGNSA. The CDR3 nucleotides are TGTGCCAGCAGCTTAGGGGGCGAGAGGACAGGTGGCTACACCTTC. Its translation: CASSLGGERTGGYTF.

DNA for the CDR3: TGCGCCAGCAGCTTGGCCGGGGCTAGCGGGAGGGCCCTCTACGAGCAGTACTTC. Translated: CASSLAGASGRALYEQYF. The gene calls are TRBV5-1 and TRBJ2-7; 12 bases fit TRBD2. The CDR3 runs to 18 residues. The V segment lost 0 bases and the J segment 3 bases; nucleotides outside the gene matches: 10. Germline CDR1 is SGHRS and CDR2 is YFSETQ.

This clone is labeled as medium-sized (0.01 to 0.1%). The rearrangement joins TRBV7-9 to TRBJ2-1, with 9 bases that match TRBD2. This CDR3 is built from 13 residues. Germline CDR1 SEHNR, CDR2 FQNEAQ (reference sequence). V trimming: 6 bases; J trimming: 9 bases; junction bases outside the gene matches: 6. This chain's CDR3 is CASRIAGAVEQFF. The DNA for the CDR3 is TGTGCCAGCAGGATAGCGGGAGCGGTTGAGCAGTTCTTC.

The V call is TRBV30, the J call TRBJ1-2; 7 nucleotides match TRBD1. The junction had 7 bases not matched to a gene; V was cut back by 5 bases and J by 4 bases. The V gene's germline CDR1 is GTSNPN and CDR2 SVGIG (reference sequence). The CDR3 is 13 residues long. CDR3 nucleotide sequence: TGTGCCTGGGTCCCGAACAGGGGCTATGGCTACACCTTC. Its translation is CAWVPNRGYGYTF.

The chain has TRBV9 and TRBJ1-1, with D unresolved. V lost 1 base to trimming and J lost 1 base, with 8 bases between them. CDR3 size: 14 residues. Germline V gives CDR1 SGDLS, CDR2 YYNGEE. The CDR3 DNA reads as TGTGCCAGCAGCGTAAGCAGGCAGAACACTGAAGCTTTCTTT. Its protein product is CASSVSRQNTEAFF.

The V and J genes are TRBV4-3 and TRBJ2-7; 7 bases are shared with TRBD1. The CDR3 spans 16 residues. The trim removed 0 bases at V and 2 bases at J, leaving 7 bases unmatched. Germline CDR1 and CDR2: LGHNA and YSLEER. Here the CDR3 DNA reads TGCGCCAGCAGCCAAGACTACAACAGGGGTACCTACGAGCAGTACTTC. Protein product: CASSQDYNRGTYEQYF.

The chain has TRBV30 and TRBJ1-1; TRBD1 is a possible D gene (6 bases). CDR1 and CDR2 (germline): GTSNPN, SVGIG (reference sequence). This CDR3 has 14 amino acids. V was pared by 4 bases and J by 12 bases, with 24 bases between. The CDR3 DNA follows: TGTGCCTGGATTTTGTACGAATTGGACAGAGGTACTTTCTTT. Translated, it gives CAWILYELDRGTFF. The whole variable domain, remainder taken from reference TRBV30 and TRBJ1-1, is SQTIHQWPATLVQPVGSPLSLECTVEGTSNPNLYWYRQAAGRGLQLLFYSVGIGQISSEVPQNLSASRPQDRQFILSSKKLLLSDSGFYLCAWILYELDRGTFFGQGTRLTVV.

This clone was seen a few times. The genes are TRBV10-3 and TRBJ2-4, with 7 bases fitting TRBD1. V gave up 10 bases and J gave up 4 bases; unmatched junction bases: 4. The germline V gene has CDR1 ENHRY and CDR2 SYGVKD. This CDR3 comprises 12 residues. The CDR3 region is CATGDSKNIQYF. CDR3 in DNA: TGTGCCACCGGGGACAGTAAAAACATTCAGTACTTC.

This clone was observed a handful of times. This chain uses TRBV2 with TRBJ2-7; 10 nucleotides agree with TRBD2. The V gene's germline CDR1 is SNHLY and CDR2 FYNNEI. This CDR3 is built from 17 residues. V shed 2 bases, J shed 2 bases, and the junction held 9 bases outside the gene matches. The chain's CDR3 is CASSEMVGLAETYEQYF. The CDR3 DNA reads as TGTGCCAGCAGTGAAATGGTTGGACTAGCGGAAACCTACGAGCAGTACTTC.

In this sample, this clone turned up a few times. Additional DNA sequences in this sample encode the identical CDR3. V and J are TRBV7-9 and TRBJ2-1; 12 nucleotides line up with TRBD2. V gave up 4 bases and J gave up 4 bases; unmatched junction bases: 2. Per the germline V gene, CDR1 is SEHNR and CDR2 is FQNEAQ (reference sequence). The CDR3 sequence is 15 residues long. The CDR3 here is CASSSGLAGYNEQFF. CDR3 nucleotide sequence: TGTGCCAGCAGCTCCGGACTAGCGGGATACAATGAGCAGTTCTTC.

The rearrangement joins TRBV27 to TRBJ1-3; possible D gene TRBD1, 5 bases. Trimming left V 8 bases short and J 8 bases short, with 16 bases between. This CDR3 has 13 residues. Germline V CDR1 and CDR2: MNHEY, SMNVEV (reference sequence). CDR3 bases: TGTGCCAGCGGACTATGGGGGGGTGACACCATATATTTT. Protein sequence: CASGLWGGDTIYF.